These 16 T cell receptor beta chains came from one sample sequenced in a study of Ad26.COV2.S vaccination and SARS-CoV-2 variants. Treatment indicated: around 19 received Ad26.COV2.S at low or high dose, single or two shots; several received placebo; per-sample allocation not given. The study sampled participants on day 63 after the first vaccine or placebo injection. The data were produced by immunoSEQ multiplex PCR, yet TCRdb's version contains in-frame clones alone and is incomplete. The sample consists of around 450,000 clones, 90% of them appearing once. The sample here was peripheral blood, taken in a trial of Ad26.COV2.S vaccine versus placebo. These TCRs come from a person between 18 and 60 years old who received the Ad26.COV2.S COVID-19 vaccine or a placebo.

The J gene is TRBJ2-4, the V gene TRBV6-4; D might be TRBD1 or TRBD2, each matching 5 bases. The V end lost 4 bases, the J end lost 1 base, and 29 bases lay between the germline ends. Germline V CDR1 and CDR2: MRHNA, SNTAGT. The CDR3 contains 21 residues. CDR3 nucleotides: TGTGCCAGCAGTGGCTCCGGTGTGGGGACGGTGTCGATATTGGCCAAAAACATTCAGTACTTC. Its translation: CASSGSGVGTVSILAKNIQYF.

The V and J genes are TRBV11-2 and TRBJ1-1, with D perhaps TRBD1 (6 bases). V dropped 4 bases and J dropped 3 bases, with 9 bases sitting between them. The CDR3 is 13 residues long. Germline-derived CDR1 and CDR2 are SGHAT and FQNNGV. The DNA for the CDR3 is TGTGCCAGCAGCTGGGGACAATACACTGAAGCTTTCTTT. Translated: CASSWGQYTEAFF.

The chain links TRBV27 to TRBJ2-3, with TRBD2 matching 8 bases. CDR1 and CDR2 from the germline V gene are MNHEY and SMNVEV (reference sequence). V lost 8 bases to trimming and J lost 5 bases; unmatched junction nucleotides: 9. The length of the CDR3 is 14 residues. The CDR3 DNA is TGTGCCAGCGCGGGGGGACTAGGTGGAGATACGCAGTATTTT. As protein: CASAGGLGGDTQYF.

The J gene is TRBJ2-7, the V gene TRBV6-2 or TRBV6-3, with 11 nucleotides matching TRBD2. Trimming cost V 4 bases and J 6 bases; bases outside gene matches: 17. The germline CDR1 and CDR2 sequences are MNHEY and SVGEGT. The CDR3 loop spans 18 amino acids. The CDR3 reads CASSWFFSGTSGAGEQYF. Written as DNA, the CDR3 is TGTGCCAGCAGTTGGTTCTTTTCCGGGACTAGCGGAGCCGGCGAGCAGTACTTC.

The chain joins TRBV5-8 to TRBJ2-3, with a tentative D call TRBD2 (5 bases). The germline CDR1 and CDR2 sequences are SGHTS and YDEGEE. The CDR3 runs to 17 residues. V lost 4 bases and J 1 base, leaving 19 bases between the germline ends. The CDR3 protein is CASSTSPGNLRTDTQYF. Written as DNA, the CDR3 is TGTGCCAGCAGCACCTCCCCCGGGAACCTGCGCACAGATACGCAGTATTTT.

The chain joins TRBV27 to TRBJ2-1, with 12 bases that match TRBD2. Unmatched junction bases numbered 7, after V lost 5 bases and J lost 8 bases. CDR3 length: 15 amino acids. Germline CDR1 and CDR2: MNHEY and SMNVEV (reference sequence). The CDR3 loop is CASSGTSGPSHEQFF. CDR3 nucleotide sequence: TGTGCCAGCAGTGGGACTAGCGGGCCCTCCCATGAGCAGTTCTTC.

V usage is TRBV5-1 and J usage is TRBJ1-3; D remains ambiguous. The V end was cut by 6 bases, the J end by 0 bases, with 16 bases between. CDR3 length: 16 residues. The germline gives CDR1 SGHRS, CDR2 YFSETQ. The CDR3 region is CASTFTGLSSGNTIYF. The CDR3 coding sequence is TGCGCCAGCACCTTCACTGGTCTGAGCTCTGGAAACACCATATATTTT.

V is TRBV18 and J is TRBJ2-7, with TRBD1 matching 9 bases. V shed 4 bases and J 4 bases; nucleotides not matched to a gene: 8. This CDR3 is built from 15 residues. CDR1 is KGHSH, CDR2 LQKENI, per germline. CDR3 sequence (DNA): TGTGCCAGCTCACTCCGGGACAGGGTTGCTTACGAGCAGTACTTC. The encoded protein is CASSLRDRVAYEQYF.

This sequence joins TRBV7-9 and TRBJ1-1; TRBD1 aligns across 7 bases. The CDR3 consists of 15 residues. CDR1 and CDR2 from the germline V gene are SEHNR and FQNEAQ (reference sequence). V lost 4 bases and J lost 0; bases outside the gene matches: 5. CDR3 in amino acids: CASSSPDRMNTEAFF. CDR3 coding DNA: TGTGCCAGCAGCTCTCCGGACAGGATGAACACTGAAGCTTTCTTT. Complete variable domain (other parts from reference TRBV7-9 and TRBJ1-1): DTGVSQNPRHKITKRGQNVTFRCDPISEHNRLYWYRQTLGQGPEFLTYFQNEAQLEKSRLLSDRFSAERPKGSFSTLEIQRTEQGDSAMYLCASSSPDRMNTEAFFGQGTRLTVV.

This clone was seen just once. The chain combines TRBV7-2 with TRBJ1-2; a possible D gene is TRBD1 (6 bases). Looked up from germline, CDR1 is SGHTA and CDR2 is FQGNSA. This CDR3 region has 13 residues. Trimming shortened V by 5 bases and J by 5 bases, and 12 bases separated the two germline ends. CDR3: CASSGGGPYGYTF. Here the CDR3 DNA reads TGTGCCAGCAGCGGGGGCGGCCCTTATGGCTACACCTTC.

This sequence joins TRBV5-6 and TRBJ2-3; TRBD2 agrees at 8 bases. CDR1 SGHDT and CDR2 YYEEEE come from the germline V gene. The CDR3 runs to 17 residues. J gave up 3 bases and V 4 bases, and 13 bases lay outside the gene matches. DNA for the CDR3: TGTGCCAGCAGCCCGGGGCTAGCGGGTATAGGAACAGATACGCAGTATTTT. It yields the protein CASSPGLAGIGTDTQYF. The whole variable domain, filled in from reference TRBV5-6 and TRBJ2-3, reads DAGVTQSPTHLIKTRGQQVTLRCSPKSGHDTVSWYQQALGQGPQFIFQYYEEEERQRGNFPDRFSGHQFPNYSSELNVNALLLGDSALYLCASSPGLAGIGTDTQYFGPGTRLTVL.

The CDR3 sequence: CASSVWLAEYNEQFF. CDR3 in DNA: TGTGCCAGCAGCGTCTGGCTAGCCGAGTACAATGAGCAGTTCTTC. The V call is TRBV9, the J call TRBJ2-1, with TRBD2 as a possible D gene (5 bases). Germline CDR1 reads SGDLS; CDR2 reads YYNGEE. Trimming pared 2 bases from V and 4 bases from J, leaving 13 bases between. This CDR3 has 15 amino acids.

V is TRBV7-9 and J is TRBJ2-7; D perhaps matches TRBD1 (5 bases). Germline CDR1 reads SEHNR; CDR2 reads FQNEAQ (reference sequence). The germline V and J ends were trimmed by 5 bases and 5 bases, with 10 bases remaining between them. The CDR3 consists of 12 residues. Here the CDR3 reads CASSEQGHEQYF. The DNA for the CDR3 is TGTGCCAGCAGCGAGCAGGGCCACGAGCAGTACTTC.

The chain has TRBV5-4 and TRBJ1-3; 10 bases are shared with TRBD1. The CDR3 loop spans 16 amino acids. J gave up 1 base and V 2 bases, and 3 bases lay outside the gene matches. Germline assignment: CDR1 SGHNT and CDR2 YYREEE (reference sequence). The CDR3 nucleotides are TGTGCCAGCAGCTTCGCGGGACAGGGGTCTGGAAACACCATATATTTT. It encodes CASSFAGQGSGNTIYF. Full variable domain (remainder filled in from reference TRBV5-4 and TRBJ1-3): ETGVTQSPTHLIKTRGQQVTLRCSSQSGHNTVSWYQQALGQGPQFIFQYYREEENGRGNFPPRFSGLQFPNYSSELNVNALELDDSALYLCASSFAGQGSGNTIYFGEGSWLTVV.

The chain employs TRBV6-5 and TRBJ2-7; TRBD2 is a possible D gene (6 bases). V was shortened by 4 bases and J by 0 bases, with 13 bases between the two germline ends. From germline, CDR1 is MNHEY and CDR2 SVGAGI. The CDR3 extends over 15 amino acids. The CDR3 reads CASSWGTLSSYEQYF. In DNA form, the CDR3 reads TGTGCCAGCAGTTGGGGGACTCTAAGCTCCTACGAGCAGTACTTC.

The genes are TRBV5-1 and TRBJ2-1; 11 bases match TRBD2. Germline values: CDR1 SGHRS, CDR2 YFSETQ. Unmatched junction bases numbered 6, after V lost 3 bases and J lost 4 bases. The CDR3 runs to 16 residues. CDR3 in amino acids: CASSSGLAANYNEQFF. CDR3 DNA: TGCGCCAGCAGCTCGGGACTAGCGGCAAATTACAATGAGCAGTTCTTC.